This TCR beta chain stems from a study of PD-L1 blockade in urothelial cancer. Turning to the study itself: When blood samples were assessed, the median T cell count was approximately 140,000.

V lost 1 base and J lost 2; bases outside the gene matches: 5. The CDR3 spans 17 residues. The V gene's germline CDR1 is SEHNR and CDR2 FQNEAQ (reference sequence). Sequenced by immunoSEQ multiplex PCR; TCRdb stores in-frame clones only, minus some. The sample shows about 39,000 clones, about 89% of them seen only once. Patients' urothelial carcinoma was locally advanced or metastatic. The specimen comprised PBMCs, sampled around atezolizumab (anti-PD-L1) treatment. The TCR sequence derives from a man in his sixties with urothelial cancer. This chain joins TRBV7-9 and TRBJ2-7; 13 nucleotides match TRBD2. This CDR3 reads CASSLGGLAGNTYEQYF. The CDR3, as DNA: TGTGCCAGCAGCTTAGGGGGACTAGCGGGGAATACCTACGAGCAGTACTTC.